This passage covers 22 T cell receptor beta chains from one sample sequenced in a study of graft-versus-host responses after intestinal transplantation. No antigen is known for these receptors. Profiling relied on immunoSEQ multiplex PCR, and the TCRdb table lists in-frame clones only, not all of them. The table lists 96,000 or so clones, about 90% of them singletons. The specimen comprised unstimulated CD4+ T cells sorted from spleen or lymph node cells, sampled before intestinal transplant. Receptors were obtained from a human donor who received an intestinal transplant.

The chain uses TRBV19 and TRBJ2-2; 9 bases agree with TRBD2. This CDR3 comprises 14 residues. The V segment lost 6 bases and the J segment 5 bases; nucleotides outside the gene matches: 4. Germline V lookup: CDR1 LNHDA, CDR2 SQIVND (reference sequence). For the CDR3, the DNA is TGTGCCAGTAGGCAGCTAGCGGGGACCGGGGAGCTGTTTTTT. Translating it yields CASRQLAGTGELFF.

The gene calls are TRBV5-1 and TRBJ2-3, with TRBD2 matching over 8 bases. The V and J ends lost 7 bases and 0 bases, in that order; junction bases with no gene match: 10. CDR1 is SGHRS and CDR2 is YFSETQ in the germline V gene. This CDR3 has 16 residues. CDR3: CASAGGGLASTDTQYF. The DNA of the CDR3 is TGCGCCAGCGCGGGGGGAGGACTAGCTAGCACAGATACGCAGTATTTT.

V usage is TRBV11-2 and J usage is TRBJ2-2; 8 bases agree with TRBD2. Trimming removed 3 bases from V and 5 bases from J; junction bases left unmatched: 8. The length of the CDR3 is 16 residues. CDR1 is SGHAT, CDR2 FQNNGV, per germline. The CDR3 region has the DNA TGTGCCAGCAGCTTTAGACTAGCGCGCAGGACCGGGGAGCTGTTTTTT. Amino acids: CASSFRLARRTGELFF.

The J gene is TRBJ2-2, the V gene TRBV6-4; unclear D gene. The CDR3 extends over 15 amino acids. The germline V gene encodes CDR1 MRHNA and CDR2 SNTAGT. V gave up 3 bases and J gave up 6 bases, with 14 bases separating them. The DNA for the CDR3 is TGTGCCAGCAGTGATCTCGTCCCAGAGGCCGGGGAGCTGTTTTTT. It codes for CASSDLVPEAGELFF.

The chain combines TRBV5-4 with TRBJ2-7; D remains ambiguous. CDR1 and CDR2 from the germline V gene are SGHNT and YYREEE (reference sequence). CDR3 size: 12 residues. The V and J ends lost 5 bases and 1 base respectively, with 7 bases between them. The CDR3 coding sequence is TGTGCCAGCAGATCGGAGTCCTACGAGCAGTACTTC. Protein sequence: CASRSESYEQYF. Complete variable domain (other parts from reference TRBV5-4 and TRBJ2-7): ETGVTQSPTHLIKTRGQQVTLRCSSQSGHNTVSWYQQALGQGPQFIFQYYREEENGRGNFPPRFSGLQFPNYSSELNVNALELDDSALYLCASRSESYEQYFGPGTRLTVT.

This chain connects TRBV6-6 to TRBJ1-3, with 9 bases aligning to TRBD1. Germline assignment: CDR1 MNHNY and CDR2 SVGAGI (reference sequence). The V and J ends lost 6 bases and 1 base, in that order; junction bases with no gene match: 7. This CDR3 is built from 16 residues. The CDR3 DNA is TGTGCCAGCAGGCCCGGGACAGGGACTTCTGGAAACACCATATATTTT. Its protein product is CASRPGTGTSGNTIYF.

J is TRBJ2-1 and V is TRBV9, with D possibly matching TRBD2 (6 bases). CDR1 is SGDLS, CDR2 YYNGEE, per germline. This CDR3 is 16 amino acids long. Trimming pared 0 bases from V and 10 bases from J, leaving 20 bases between. The CDR3 is CASSVEPRGPTGEQFF. DNA for the CDR3: TGTGCCAGCAGCGTAGAGCCGCGGGGCCCCACAGGAGAGCAGTTCTTC.

V is TRBV7-2 and J is TRBJ2-7; D may be TRBD1 (6 bases). With 4 bases removed from V and 5 bases from J, the gap between germline ends came to 18 bases. The CDR3 has 15 residues. The germline V gene has CDR1 SGHTA and CDR2 FQGNSA. For the CDR3, the DNA is TGTGCCAGCAGCTCCCGTGGGGCAGGGGTGGACGAGCAGTACTTC. Protein: CASSSRGAGVDEQYF.

This chain links TRBV5-1 with TRBJ2-7; tentatively, D is TRBD1 (5 bases). Trimming shortened V by 5 bases and J by 2 bases, and 23 bases separated the two germline ends. The CDR3 runs to 17 residues. Looked up from germline, CDR1 is SGHRS and CDR2 is YFSETQ. In DNA, the CDR3 is TGCGCCAGCAGGGACGATAAGGGGCGGACCGTAGCCTACGAGCAGTACTTC. Its translation: CASRDDKGRTVAYEQYF.

This clone came up once. V usage is TRBV19 and J usage is TRBJ1-2; D unclear. The germline V gene encodes CDR1 LNHDA and CDR2 SQIVND (reference sequence). Trimming cost V 6 bases and J 5 bases, with 22 bases left between them. The CDR3 totals 16 residues. CDR3 coding DNA: TGTGCCAGTAGGATGCCCGGGGAACTTTTTGTGTATGGCTACACCTTC. This translates into CASRMPGELFVYGYTF.

The CDR3 protein is CARSCILPSGRNEQFF. CDR3 in DNA: TGTGCCAGAAGCTGCATTCTGCCTAGCGGGAGGAATGAGCAGTTCTTC. The V call is TRBV5-3, the J call TRBJ2-1; 11 bases agree with TRBD2. TRBV5-3 is sorted into the ORF group, with uncertain function. J was trimmed by 7 bases and V by 3 bases; bases with no gene match: 9. The CDR3 has 16 residues.

This chain uses TRBV5-1 with TRBJ2-3; 8 nucleotides line up with TRBD1. This CDR3 is built from 14 residues. Germline lookup yields CDR1 SGHRS and CDR2 YFSETQ. With V trimmed by 5 bases and J by 1 base, 3 bases remained unmatched. The CDR3 spells CASRMGQGTDTQYF. Written as DNA, the CDR3 is TGCGCCAGCAGAATGGGACAGGGCACAGATACGCAGTATTTT.

The chain employs TRBV18 and TRBJ2-7, with a tentative D call TRBD2 (6 bases). Deletions cut 3 bases from V and 2 bases from J, with 11 bases between. The germline CDR1 and CDR2 sequences are KGHSH and LQKENI. The CDR3 consists of 14 residues. CDR3 sequence (DNA): TGTGCCAGCTCACCGCCGGGACTGCCCTACGAGCAGTACTTC. This gives the protein CASSPPGLPYEQYF.

The rearrangement links TRBV11-2 to TRBJ2-1, with TRBD2 matching 13 bases. V was pared by 5 bases and J by 4 bases, with 8 bases of the junction left unmatched. Germline V gene lookup returns CDR1 SGHAT and CDR2 FQNNGV. CDR3 length: 17 amino acids. For the CDR3, the DNA is TGTGCCAGCAGCGGCAGACTAGCGGGAGGCCCTTACAATGAGCAGTTCTTC. Translated: CASSGRLAGGPYNEQFF.

The CDR3 nucleotides are TGTGCCAGCAGTTCCCCGGGGGAGAGCCCCTACGAGCAGTACTTC. Amino acids: CASSSPGESPYEQYF. V is TRBV28 and J is TRBJ2-7; a possible D gene is TRBD2 (6 bases). This CDR3 spans 15 amino acids. Germline V gene lookup returns CDR1 MDHEN and CDR2 SYDVKM. V dropped 4 bases and J dropped 2 bases, with 15 bases sitting between them.

The table lists this clone with a count of one. V usage is TRBV7-9 and J usage is TRBJ1-1; TRBD1 matches 7 bases. V lost 7 bases, J lost 2 bases, and 4 bases stayed unmatched. This CDR3 has 13 amino acids. Looked up from germline, CDR1 is SEHNR and CDR2 is FQNEAQ (reference sequence). CDR3 in amino acids: CASKQGLNTEAFF. In DNA form, the CDR3 reads TGTGCCAGCAAACAGGGGCTCAACACTGAAGCTTTCTTT.

CDR3 sequence: CASSLGFSGTDTQYF. The CDR3 region has the DNA TGTGCCAGCAGCTTAGGATTTAGCGGGACAGATACGCAGTATTTT. The J gene is TRBJ2-3, the V gene TRBV11-3, with 7 bases that match TRBD2. Germline loops: CDR1 SGHNT, CDR2 YENEEA. The CDR3 extends over 15 amino acids. After removal of 1 base from V and 3 bases from J, the junction contained 4 bases not matched to a gene.

The CDR3 reads CASSTQIAGASYEQYF. The CDR3 DNA follows: TGTGCCAGCAGCACACAGATAGCGGGAGCTTCCTACGAGCAGTACTTC. The chain uses TRBV7-8 and TRBJ2-7, with 9 positions matching TRBD2. CDR1 and CDR2 (germline): SGHVS, FQNEAQ. The CDR3 loop spans 16 amino acids. Unmatched junction bases numbered 9, after V lost 5 bases and J lost 1 base. Variable domain in full (rest from reference TRBV7-8 and TRBJ2-7): GAGVSQSPRYKVAKRGQDVALRCDPISGHVSLFWYQQALGQGPEFLTYFQNEAQLDKSGLPSDRFFAERPEGSVSTLKIQRTQQEDSAVYLCASSTQIAGASYEQYFGPGTRLTVT.

This sequence joins TRBV19 and TRBJ1-1; possible D gene TRBD1, 6 bases. V dropped 3 bases and J dropped 6 bases, with 20 bases sitting between them. The CDR3 has 16 residues. CDR1 is LNHDA, CDR2 SQIVND, per germline (reference sequence). The CDR3 sequence is CASSIRKNNRASEAFF. CDR3 coding DNA: TGTGCCAGTAGTATTAGGAAAAACAACAGGGCCTCTGAAGCTTTCTTT.

The V gene is TRBV11-3, the J gene TRBJ2-7, with D perhaps matching TRBD2 (5 bases). Trimming pared 3 bases from V and 6 bases from J, leaving 6 bases between. From germline, CDR1 is SGHNT and CDR2 YENEEA. The length of the CDR3 is 11 residues. The chain's CDR3 is CASSFGSEQYF. CDR3 sequence (DNA): TGTGCCAGCAGCTTTGGGAGCGAGCAGTACTTC.

The chain employs TRBV27 and TRBJ1-2, with TRBD1 matching over 10 bases. With V trimmed by 8 bases and J by 14 bases, 23 bases remained unmatched. This CDR3 region has 16 residues. Germline CDR1 MNHEY, CDR2 SMNVEV (reference sequence). CDR3 sequence reads: CASSRDRGRWLLVETF. The CDR3 nucleotides are TGTGCCAGCTCAAGAGACAGGGGGCGGTGGCTCCTAGTCGAAACCTTC.

The chain links TRBV27 to TRBJ1-3, with TRBD1 matching over 12 bases. There are 19 residues in the CDR3. Germline assignment: CDR1 MNHEY and CDR2 SMNVEV (reference sequence). V shed 3 bases, J shed 2 bases, and the junction held 11 bases outside the gene matches. The chain's CDR3 is CASSFLGQGAEVTGNTIYF. Here the CDR3 DNA reads TGTGCCAGCAGTTTCTTGGGACAGGGGGCGGAGGTTACTGGAAACACCATATATTTT.